This T cell receptor beta chain was sequenced in a study of T cells in Graves' hyperthyroidism and ophthalmopathy. Study findings and constraints: Median prediction lead before ophthalmopathy onset was 5 to 7 months with the model.

Regions amplified from RNA transcripts were the TCR beta CDR3 regions. An initial round of RT-PCR targeting the TCR CDR3 relied on the HTBI primer set. TCRdb re-called the multiplex PCR reads with MiXCR, one entry per CDR3 protein. The sample gives hundreds of thousands of distinct CDR3 sequences, 38% of which show up once; around 9.3% is in the top ten. Uncontrolled infection, other autoimmune disease, pregnancy or lactation excluded patients. This clonotype appeared a few times. No antigen is known for it. Sequences were obtained from blood. The TCR comes from a man younger than 30 with Graves' hyperthyroidism.

The CDR3, as DNA: TGTGCCAGCAGCAGGCCCGGGACAGCCTCCTACGAGCAGTACTTC. This gives the protein CASSRPGTASYEQYF. The gene calls are TRBV7-9 and TRBJ2-7, with 7 nucleotides matching TRBD1. V shed 5 bases, J shed 0 bases, and the junction held 7 bases outside the gene matches. In germline, CDR1 is SEHNR, CDR2 FQNEAQ (reference sequence). This CDR3 is 15 amino acids long.